This passage covers 21 T cell receptor beta chains from one sample sequenced in a study of T-cell reconstitution after alpha-beta-depleted transplantation in children. For TCRbeta, the library was prepared with unique molecular identifiers. TCRdb reprocessed the PCR reads via MiXCR and lists one record per CDR3 protein. The sample comprises about 110,000 distinct CDR3 sequences, about 6% of which are singletons, and approximately 23% rests with the top ten. The sequencing here drew on PBMCs, mostly from graft donor cells, taken 360 days after TCRalphabeta/CD19-depleted stem cell transplant. These TCRs come from a male patient between 2 and 10 years old who had a stem cell transplant for acute lymphoblastic leukemia, so the T cells may come from the graft donor.

This clonotype occurred many times. The J gene is TRBJ1-2, the V gene TRBV12-3 or TRBV12-4, with a weak D call TRBD1 (6 bases). CDR3 length: 16 amino acids. The V gene lost 1 base and the J gene lost 4 bases, with 16 bases spanning the gap. The CDR3 sequence: CASSLESTGGPYGYTF. The DNA of the CDR3 is TGTGCCAGCAGTTTAGAGTCGACAGGTGGGCCCTATGGCTACACCTTC.

This clonotype came up many times. The chain is built from TRBV6-2 or TRBV6-3 and TRBJ2-1; the D gene is possibly TRBD2 (5 bases). Between the trimmed V and J ends, which lost 10 bases and 6 bases, there was a span of 13 bases. The CDR3 is 12 residues long. Looked up from germline, CDR1 is MNHEY and CDR2 is SVGEGT. In nucleotides, the CDR3 is TGTGCCACGGACGGGATCTTCAATGAGCAGTTCTTC. Translated: CATDGIFNEQFF.

This clonotype was observed many times. The chain joins TRBV20-1 to TRBJ2-7; the D gene could be TRBD1 or TRBD2 (5 bases each). The CDR3 consists of 14 residues. With 6 bases removed from V and 3 bases from J, the gap between germline ends came to 18 bases. Germline CDR1 reads DFQATT; CDR2 reads SNEGSKA (reference sequence). The CDR3 DNA reads TGCAGTGCGGGCAGGCCGGGGCGGTACTACGAGCAGTACTTC. Encoded protein: CSAGRPGRYYEQYF.

This clonotype was counted many times. This CDR3 reads CASRPGQGTNEQYF. CDR3 DNA: TGTGCCAGCAGACCGGGACAGGGGACTAACGAGCAGTACTTC. J is TRBJ2-7 and V is TRBV6-2 or TRBV6-3, with 10 bases that match TRBD1. This CDR3 spans 14 amino acids. The V gene end was trimmed by 6 bases and the J gene end by 5 bases; junction bases not matched to a gene: 7. The germline gives CDR1 MNHEY, CDR2 SVGEGT.

A word on this clonotype: A much more abundant neighbour one base away suggests this may be a read error. The V gene is TRBV29-1, the J gene TRBJ1-1; D is possibly TRBD1 (5 bases). The CDR3 loop spans 10 amino acids. Germline V CDR1 and CDR2: SQVTM, ANQGSEA. V was pared by 4 bases and J by 10 bases, with 10 bases between. Written as DNA, the CDR3 is TGCAGCGTTGGGGGGTTTGGAGCTTTCTTT. This codes for CSVGGFGAFF.

This clonotype occurred many times. The chain combines TRBV5-1 with TRBJ2-5; 8 bases align to TRBD2. CDR3 length: 16 residues. Unmatched junction bases numbered 6, after V lost 0 bases and J lost 2 bases. Germline lookup yields CDR1 SGHRS and CDR2 YFSETQ. The CDR3 loop reads CASSLAVGGGQETQYF. CDR3 DNA sequence: TGCGCCAGCAGCTTGGCCGTGGGCGGGGGGCAAGAGACCCAGTACTTC. Based on the CDR3 plus reference TRBV5-1 and TRBJ2-5, the full variable domain is KAGVTQTPRYLIKTRGQQVTLSCSPISGHRSVSWYQQTPGQGLQFLFEYFSETQRNKGNFPGRFSGRQFSNSRSEMNVSTLELGDSALYLCASSLAVGGGQETQYFGPGTRLLVL.

This clonotype was recorded at least ten times. This chain connects TRBV29-1 to TRBJ2-4; D is undetermined. The CDR3 has 12 residues. The V gene lost 6 bases and the J gene lost 6 bases, with 12 bases spanning the gap. The germline V gene encodes CDR1 SQVTM and CDR2 ANQGSEA. The CDR3 reads CSVETLGNIQYF. The CDR3 region has the DNA TGCAGCGTCGAGACCCTCGGAAACATTCAGTACTTC.

The chain joins TRBV5-6 to TRBJ1-3; D is unresolved. CDR1 and CDR2 from the germline V gene are SGHDT and YYEEEE. The CDR3 totals 15 residues. With 4 bases removed from V and 0 bases from J, the gap between germline ends came to 11 bases. CDR3 in amino acids: CASSHGVRSGNTIYF. CDR3 in DNA: TGTGCCAGCAGCCACGGTGTTCGCTCTGGAAACACCATATATTTT.

This clonotype was recorded at least ten times. This chain connects TRBV7-6 to TRBJ2-5, with D hard to call. Trimming took off 8 bases at V and 4 bases at J, with 14 bases between the two ends. The CDR3 length is 13 residues. Germline CDR1 SGHVS, CDR2 FNYEAQ. The CDR3 DNA sequence: TGTGCCAGCGGCCTTGAGAGGTTAGAGACCCAGTACTTC. Translation: CASGLERLETQYF. Full variable domain (rest looked up from reference TRBV7-6 and TRBJ2-5): GAGVSQSPRYKVTKRGQDVALRCDPISGHVSLYWYRQALGQGPEFLTYFNYEAQQDKSGLPNDRFSAERPEGSISTLTIQRTEQRDSAMYRCASGLERLETQYFGPGTRLLVL.

The table lists this clonotype with many counts. The chain uses TRBV27 and TRBJ2-2; 12 positions agree with TRBD2. CDR1 MNHEY and CDR2 SMNVEV come from the germline V gene (reference sequence). The CDR3 covers 19 residues. Unmatched junction bases numbered 11, after V lost 1 base and J lost 5 bases. The CDR3 DNA reads TGTGCCAGCAGTTTATACCCTAGCGGGAGGGCCGGTACTACCGGGGAGCTGTTTTTT. Translated, it gives CASSLYPSGRAGTTGELFF.

This clonotype appeared a few times. CDR3 residues: CASSLKALSGELFF. The DNA for the CDR3 is TGTGCCAGCAGCTTAAAGGCCCTAAGCGGGGAGCTGTTTTTT. The V and J genes are TRBV7-9 and TRBJ2-2; D unresolved. Germline V lookup: CDR1 SEHNR, CDR2 FQNEAQ (reference sequence). This CDR3 region has 14 residues. V lost 2 bases and J 7 bases, leaving 11 bases between the germline ends. Drawing the rest from reference TRBV7-9 and TRBJ2-2, the complete variable domain is DTGVSQNPRHKITKRGQNVTFRCDPISEHNRLYWYRQTLGQGPEFLTYFQNEAQLEKSRLLSDRFSAERPKGSFSTLEIQRTEQGDSAMYLCASSLKALSGELFFGEGSRLTVL.

This clonotype has at least ten counts. V usage is TRBV6-1 and J usage is TRBJ2-1; TRBD2 might be the D (6 bases). Germline V gene data show CDR1 as MNHNS and CDR2 as SASEGT. V gave up 6 bases and J gave up 6 bases, with 12 bases separating them. The CDR3 is made up of 13 amino acids. The CDR3 DNA is TGTGCCAGCAGCATAGCCGGGGGCAATGAGCAGTTCTTC. Amino acids: CASSIAGGNEQFF.

In this sample, this clonotype turned up a few times. The chain joins TRBV20-1 to TRBJ2-7; TRBD1 matches at 7 bases. The CDR3 runs 15 residues. The ends lost 0 bases at V and 0 bases at J; junction bases unmatched: 5. CDR1 and CDR2 (germline): DFQATT, SNEGSKA (reference sequence). The CDR3 nucleotides read TGCAGTGCTAGAGACCTACAGGGGAGCTCCTACGAGCAGTACTTC. This gives the protein CSARDLQGSSYEQYF.

This clonotype was detected a few times. The chain combines TRBV5-1 with TRBJ2-5, with D perhaps TRBD1 (6 bases). Germline loops: CDR1 SGHRS, CDR2 YFSETQ. The CDR3 loop spans 16 amino acids. Trimming shortened V by 4 bases and J by 5 bases, and 21 bases separated the two germline ends. As DNA, the CDR3 is TGCGCCAGCAGCACCAGAGGGACATACGCGGTGGAGACCCAGTACTTC. It codes for CASSTRGTYAVETQYF.

This clonotype came up many times. A junction boundary mismatches the germline segment, possibly from a read error. J is TRBJ2-7 and V is TRBV29-1; no reliable D call. The CDR3 consists of 12 residues. CDR1 and CDR2 from the germline V gene are SQVTM and ANQGSEA. The DNA for the CDR3 is TGCAGCGTTGAAGCGTCCTCCGACGAGCAGTACTTC. Translated: CSVEASSDEQYF.

Ten or more counts support this clonotype. The chain has TRBV29-1 and TRBJ2-5, with D possibly called TRBD1 or TRBD2 (6 bases each). This CDR3 spans 15 amino acids. Trimming stripped 3 bases from V and 3 bases from J, with 17 bases between. CDR1 is SQVTM and CDR2 is ANQGSEA in the germline V gene. CDR3 nucleotides: TGCAGCGTTGAGGAGAGGGGGGCGCGAGAAGAGACCCAGTACTTC. Protein product: CSVEERGAREETQYF.

This clonotype was seen more than once but under ten times. The chain combines TRBV20-1 with TRBJ2-3, with D perhaps TRBD2 (6 bases). The CDR3 length is 15 residues. Germline lookup yields CDR1 DFQATT and CDR2 SNEGSKA (reference sequence). The germline V and J ends were trimmed by 3 bases and 1 base, with 14 bases remaining between them. The CDR3 coding sequence is TGCAGTGCTAGTTCTGGCGGGATGGGCACAGATACGCAGTATTTT. Protein product: CSASSGGMGTDTQYF.

The sample holds many counts of this clonotype. The rearrangement uses TRBV25-1 and TRBJ2-7; D unresolved. Trimming left V 4 bases short and J 2 bases short, with 6 bases between. Germline V gene sequence: CDR1 MGHDK, CDR2 SYGVNS. The CDR3 is made up of 12 amino acids. As DNA, the CDR3 is TGTGCCAGCAGTGGTAACACCTACGAGCAGTACTTC. Translated: CASSGNTYEQYF.

This clonotype was counted a few times. The chain links TRBV28 to TRBJ2-5, with 10 bases that match TRBD2. V was pared by 3 bases and J by 6 bases, with 10 bases of the junction left unmatched. The CDR3 is 16 amino acids. Germline CDR1 reads MDHEN; CDR2 reads SYDVKM. DNA of the CDR3: TGTGCCAGCAGTTTTGCACTAGCGGGGCTCTTTCAGACCCAGTACTTC. Protein: CASSFALAGLFQTQYF.

This clonotype occurred many times. The V and J genes are TRBV4-1 and TRBJ2-1; 14 bases map to TRBD2. After removal of 8 bases from V and 4 bases from J, the junction contained 4 bases not matched to a gene. This CDR3 comprises 15 residues. The germline V gene encodes CDR1 MGHRA and CDR2 YSYEKL. CDR3 in amino acids: CASGRTSGGYNEQFF. CDR3 nucleotides: TGCGCCAGCGGACGGACTAGCGGGGGGTACAATGAGCAGTTCTTC.

The sample holds many counts of this clonotype. The chain couples TRBV20-1 to TRBJ2-5; D is possibly TRBD2 (5 bases). V was clipped by 5 bases and J by 5 bases, with 9 bases between them. Per germline, CDR1 DFQATT and CDR2 SNEGSKA (reference sequence). The CDR3 extends over 11 amino acids. This CDR3 reads CSARRGETQYF. DNA of the CDR3: TGCAGTGCTCGTCGAGGGGAGACCCAGTACTTC.